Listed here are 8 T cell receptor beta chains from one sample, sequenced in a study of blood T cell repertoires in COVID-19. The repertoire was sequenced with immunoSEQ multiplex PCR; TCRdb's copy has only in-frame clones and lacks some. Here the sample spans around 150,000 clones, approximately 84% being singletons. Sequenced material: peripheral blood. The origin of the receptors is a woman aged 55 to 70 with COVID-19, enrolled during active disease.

CDR3 nucleotides: TGTGCCTGGAGTATTAGCGGGGGGCCCTACAGGACCCAGTACTTC. Translating it yields CAWSISGGPYRTQYF. The J gene is TRBJ2-5, the V gene TRBV30, with 10 bases matching TRBD2. This CDR3 spans 15 amino acids. V trimming: 2 bases; J trimming: 7 bases; junction bases outside the gene matches: 10. Looked up from germline, CDR1 is GTSNPN and CDR2 is SVGIG (reference sequence).

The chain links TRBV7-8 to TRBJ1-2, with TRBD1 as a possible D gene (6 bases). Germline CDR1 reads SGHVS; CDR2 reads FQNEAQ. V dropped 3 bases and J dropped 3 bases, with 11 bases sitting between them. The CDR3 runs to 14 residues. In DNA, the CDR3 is TGTGCCAGCAGCTTGAGGGAGGGGGACTATGGCTACACCTTC. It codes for CASSLREGDYGYTF. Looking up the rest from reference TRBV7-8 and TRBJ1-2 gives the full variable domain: GAGVSQSPRYKVAKRGQDVALRCDPISGHVSLFWYQQALGQGPEFLTYFQNEAQLDKSGLPSDRFFAERPEGSVSTLKIQRTQQEDSAVYLCASSLREGDYGYTFGSGTRLTVV.

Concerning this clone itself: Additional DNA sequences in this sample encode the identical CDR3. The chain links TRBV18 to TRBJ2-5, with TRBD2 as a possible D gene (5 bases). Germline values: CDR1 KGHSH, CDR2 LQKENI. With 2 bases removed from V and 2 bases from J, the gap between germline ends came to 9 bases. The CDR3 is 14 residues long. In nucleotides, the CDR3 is TGTGCCAGCTCACCAAGGACGGGACAAGAGACCCAGTACTTC. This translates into CASSPRTGQETQYF.

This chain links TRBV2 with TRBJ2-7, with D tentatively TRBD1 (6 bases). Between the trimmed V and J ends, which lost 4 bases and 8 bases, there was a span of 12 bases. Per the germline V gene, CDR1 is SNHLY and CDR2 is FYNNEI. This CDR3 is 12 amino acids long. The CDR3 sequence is CASSGRGWQQYV. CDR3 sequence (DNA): TGTGCCAGCAGTGGCAGGGGTTGGCAGCAGTACGTC.

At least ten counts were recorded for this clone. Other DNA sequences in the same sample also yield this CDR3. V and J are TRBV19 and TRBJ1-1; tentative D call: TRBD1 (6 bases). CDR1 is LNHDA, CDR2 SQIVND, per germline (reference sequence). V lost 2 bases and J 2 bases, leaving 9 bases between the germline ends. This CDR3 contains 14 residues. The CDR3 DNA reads TGTGCCAGTAGTATACAGGGGCCAAACACTGAAGCTTTCTTT. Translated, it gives CASSIQGPNTEAFF.

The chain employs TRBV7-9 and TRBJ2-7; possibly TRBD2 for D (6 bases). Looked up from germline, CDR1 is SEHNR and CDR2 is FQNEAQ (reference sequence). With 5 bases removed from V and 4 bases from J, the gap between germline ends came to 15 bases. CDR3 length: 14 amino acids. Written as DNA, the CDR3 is TGTGCCAGCAGCCCGGGGGATTCTAGGTACGAGCAGTACTTC. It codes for CASSPGDSRYEQYF.

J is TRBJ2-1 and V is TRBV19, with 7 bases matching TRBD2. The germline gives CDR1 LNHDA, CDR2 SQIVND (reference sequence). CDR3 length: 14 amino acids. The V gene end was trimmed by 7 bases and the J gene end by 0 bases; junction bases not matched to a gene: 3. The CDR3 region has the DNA TGTGCCAGTACGGGCGGGAGCTCCTACAATGAGCAGTTCTTC. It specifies CASTGGSSYNEQFF.

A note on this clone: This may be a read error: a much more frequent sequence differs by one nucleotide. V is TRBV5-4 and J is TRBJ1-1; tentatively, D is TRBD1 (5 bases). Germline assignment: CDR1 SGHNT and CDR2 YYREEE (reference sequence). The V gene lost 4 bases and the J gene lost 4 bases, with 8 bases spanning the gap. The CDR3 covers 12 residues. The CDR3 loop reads CASSRGGTEAFF. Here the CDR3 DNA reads TGTGCCAGCAGCCGCGGGGGCACTGAAGCTTTCTTT.